These 18 T cell receptor beta chains came from one sample sequenced in a study of blood T cell repertoires in COVID-19. Assay: immunoSEQ multiplex PCR; the TCRdb copy retains only in-frame clones and omits some. The profile shows about 90,000 clones, about 91% of them singletons. What was sequenced was peripheral blood. Receptors originate from a human donor with active COVID-19. The donor label of this sample is uncertain.

This clone was recorded only once. The rearrangement links TRBV12-3 or TRBV12-4 to TRBJ2-5, with D perhaps TRBD2 (6 bases). The CDR3 is made up of 13 amino acids. V was pared by 3 bases and J by 3 bases, with 8 bases between. CDR3 region: CASSLAGKETQYF. The DNA of the CDR3 is TGTGCCAGCAGTTTGGCGGGAAAAGAGACCCAGTACTTC.

This clone was seen a single time. J is TRBJ1-2 and V is TRBV18, with 8 bases fitting TRBD1. The CDR3 extends over 14 amino acids. The germline V gene encodes CDR1 KGHSH and CDR2 LQKENI. Germline trimming cut 4 bases from V and 9 bases from J; bases unmatched to any gene: 10. The DNA for the CDR3 is TGTGCCAGCTCACTAGACAGGGGCTCTCAAAGCTACACCTTC. This encodes CASSLDRGSQSYTF.

V is TRBV6-5 and J is TRBJ2-5; TRBD1 is a possible D gene (6 bases). From germline, CDR1 is MNHEY and CDR2 SVGAGI. V was shortened by 6 bases and J by 5 bases, with 13 bases between the two germline ends. CDR3 length: 13 amino acids. CDR3 in amino acids: CASSLGGRETQYF. The DNA of the CDR3 is TGTGCCAGCAGCCTAGGGGGTCGGGAGACCCAGTACTTC.

This rearrangement joins TRBV6-1 to TRBJ1-6, with TRBD1 matching 7 bases. This CDR3 has 16 residues. Unmatched junction bases numbered 9, after V lost 0 bases and J lost 10 bases. Germline-derived CDR1 and CDR2 are MNHNS and SASEGT. CDR3 DNA sequence: TGTGCCAGCAGTGAAGCGCTGGGACAGAGAGTGTCACCCCTCCACTTT. As protein: CASSEALGQRVSPLHF.

The chain uses TRBV9 and TRBJ1-1; 8 bases map to TRBD1. V trimming: 3 bases; J trimming: 5 bases; junction bases outside the gene matches: 12. This CDR3 comprises 16 residues. Germline V gene lookup returns CDR1 SGDLS and CDR2 YYNGEE. CDR3 nucleotides: TGTGCCAGCAGCGCCGACAGGGGCGCGCTTTTAACTGAAGCTTTCTTT. Amino acid sequence: CASSADRGALLTEAFF.

This chain's CDR3 is CASSEYQGGTTDTQYF. CDR3 nucleotides: TGTGCCAGCAGTGAGTACCAGGGGGGAACCACAGATACGCAGTATTTT. This chain connects TRBV2 to TRBJ2-3; D is possibly TRBD1 (7 bases). Trimming stripped 3 bases from V and 2 bases from J, with 15 bases between. This CDR3 is built from 16 residues. Germline V gene lookup returns CDR1 SNHLY and CDR2 FYNNEI.

The chain couples TRBV10-2 to TRBJ2-5; 7 bases agree with TRBD2. Germline V gene sequence: CDR1 WSHSY, CDR2 SAAADI. The CDR3 contains 16 residues. Losses at the gene ends were 8 bases for V and 4 bases for J; bases not matched to a gene: 16. The CDR3 loop reads CASGGLAGEVTETQYF. DNA for the CDR3: TGCGCCAGCGGTGGTCTGGCGGGGGAGGTCACAGAGACCCAGTACTTC.

This chain's CDR3 is CASSELRDRNPGYYGYTF. In DNA, the CDR3 is TGTGCCAGCAGTGAACTCCGGGACAGAAACCCAGGGTACTATGGCTACACCTTC. This chain connects TRBV6-1 to TRBJ1-2; 7 bases map to TRBD1. This CDR3 is built from 18 residues. J lost 3 bases, V lost 2 bases, and 15 bases had no gene match. Germline V gene lookup returns CDR1 MNHNS and CDR2 SASEGT.

In DNA, the CDR3 is TGTGCCAGCAGTCCCGGGACAGGGGGTCAGAATGAGCAGTTCTTC. Translation gives CASSPGTGGQNEQFF. The chain is built from TRBV27 and TRBJ2-1, with 11 bases aligning to TRBD1. V was pared by 5 bases and J by 7 bases, with 7 bases of the junction left unmatched. The CDR3 spans 15 residues. The germline V gene has CDR1 MNHEY and CDR2 SMNVEV (reference sequence).

The chain links TRBV19 to TRBJ1-2, with D possibly TRBD1 on 5 matching bases. The germline V and J ends were trimmed by 3 bases and 3 bases, with 8 bases remaining between them. CDR3 length: 13 residues. CDR1 LNHDA and CDR2 SQIVND come from the germline V gene (reference sequence). CDR3 in amino acids: CASSIDRYYGYTF. CDR3 DNA sequence: TGTGCCAGTAGTATTGACAGATACTATGGCTACACCTTC.

The genes are TRBV7-3 and TRBJ2-2; TRBD2 might be the D (6 bases). This CDR3 spans 14 amino acids. Germline V gene data show CDR1 as SGHTA and CDR2 as FQGTGA. V was pared by 4 bases and J by 3 bases, with 9 bases between. CDR3 protein: CASSWPGDTGELFF. DNA of the CDR3: TGTGCCAGCAGCTGGCCGGGGGACACCGGGGAGCTGTTTTTT.

The rearrangement joins TRBV5-1 to TRBJ2-7; tentatively, D is TRBD2 (7 bases). In germline, CDR1 is SGHRS, CDR2 YFSETQ. Trimming took off 0 bases at V and 5 bases at J, with 15 bases between the two ends. This CDR3 comprises 15 residues. This chain's CDR3 is CASSLGRGPHHEQYF. Here the CDR3 DNA reads TGCGCCAGCAGCTTGGGGCGGGGGCCGCACCACGAGCAGTACTTC.

Comments on this clone: A junction end diverges from the germline sequence, so it may reflect a read error. The V call is TRBV7-7, the J call TRBJ2-2, with a weak D call TRBD2 (6 bases). Per germline, CDR1 SSHAT and CDR2 FNYEAQ (reference sequence). The CDR3 covers 15 residues. CDR3 sequence reads: CASRPAGSYTGELFF. In DNA, the CDR3 is TGTGCTAGCAGGCCCGCGGGGTCTTATACCGGGGAGCTGTTTTTT.

The rearrangement links TRBV9 to TRBJ2-5; TRBD1 matches at 8 bases. J lost 5 bases, V lost 2 bases, and 2 bases had no gene match. Germline V gene lookup returns CDR1 SGDLS and CDR2 YYNGEE. This CDR3 spans 13 amino acids. DNA for the CDR3: TGTGCCAGCAGCGTGCGGACAGGGGAGACCCAGTACTTC. It codes for CASSVRTGETQYF.

This chain connects TRBV27 to TRBJ1-6; D gene uncertain. The CDR3 is made up of 13 amino acids. The V end lost 6 bases, the J end lost 8 bases, and 11 bases lay between the germline ends. Per the germline V gene, CDR1 is MNHEY and CDR2 is SMNVEV (reference sequence). This CDR3 is CASRETGYSPLHF. The CDR3 nucleotides are TGTGCCAGCAGGGAGACGGGTTATTCACCCCTCCACTTT.

This chain's CDR3 is CASSLAPAGGPGELFF. The CDR3 DNA is TGTGCCAGCAGCTTGGCTCCAGCGGGGGGGCCCGGGGAGCTGTTTTTT. This chain connects TRBV5-4 to TRBJ2-2; 10 positions match TRBD2. Germline V gene lookup returns CDR1 SGHNT and CDR2 YYREEE (reference sequence). V trimming: 0 bases; J trimming: 6 bases; junction bases outside the gene matches: 5. The CDR3 spans 16 residues.

The CDR3 DNA reads TGCGCCAGCAGCTTGGGTAGCGGGACGAACACCGGGGAGCTGTTTTTT. Residues: CASSLGSGTNTGELFF. V and J are TRBV5-1 and TRBJ2-2; 8 nucleotides align to TRBD2. Germline V CDR1 and CDR2: SGHRS, YFSETQ. CDR3 length equals 16 residues. The junction had 1 base not matched to a gene; V was cut back by 0 bases and J by 0 bases.

This sequence joins TRBV7-3 and TRBJ2-1, with D hard to call. This CDR3 is built from 13 residues. Germline V gives CDR1 SGHTA, CDR2 FQGTGA. V was shortened by 4 bases and J by 1 base, with 5 bases between the two germline ends. CDR3 protein: CASSYSSYNEQFF. The CDR3 nucleotides read TGTGCCAGCAGCTATTCTTCCTACAATGAGCAGTTCTTC.